The sequence of this T cell receptor beta chain was determined in a study of STAT5B mutations in CD4+ large granular lymphocyte leukemia. Study results and limitations: TRBV06-family usage was enriched in top patient clones (8/27) versus controls (2/35).

The CDR3 consists of 14 residues. Between the trimmed V and J ends, which lost 4 bases and 4 bases, there was a span of 13 bases. CDR1 and CDR2 from the germline V gene are GTSNPN and SVGIG (reference sequence). TCRdb keeps only in-frame clones here, not all; method: immunoSEQ multiplex PCR. Among approximately 4,400 clones, about four fifths were seen once, and the ten largest hold less than 9.5%. The sample holds a few counts of this clone. Its antigen is as yet unknown. This TCR was recovered from a man between 65 and 79 years old with CD4+ T-cell large granular lymphocyte leukemia. V and J are TRBV30 and TRBJ1-4; D might be TRBD1 (5 bases). The specimen sequenced was PBMCs. CDR3: CAWIGADDNEKLFF. Written as DNA, the CDR3 is TGTGCCTGGATCGGGGCGGACGATAATGAAAAACTGTTTTTT.